This TCR beta chain was sequenced during a study of memory CD8 T cells in hepatitis C reinfection. Study-level background: Peak reinfection samples were taken 3 to 8 weeks after detection.

Study results and caveats: With roughly 5 donors, public clonotype conclusions could not be definitive.

Time point noted: peak reinfection, 3 to 8 weeks after reinfection detection. Sorted cells were sequenced directly ex vivo without any in vitro expansion. At all three reinfection time points, viable CD3+ CD8+ CD45RO- cells from two donors served as controls. The V end lost 3 bases, the J end lost 5 bases, and 11 bases lay between the germline ends. The CDR3 extends over 13 amino acids. Germline V lookup: CDR1 LGHNA, CDR2 YNFKEQ. Remarks on this clone: Its antigen is currently unknown.

The protocol was immunoSEQ multiplex PCR, while the TCRdb copy is restricted to in-frame clones and leaves out a portion. The sample contains some 40,000 clones, 88% of which appear only once. The V and J genes are TRBV4-2 and TRBJ2-7; possibly TRBD1 for D (6 bases). Source material: naive CD8+ T cells sorted from blood. This clonotype was sampled from a man aged 18 to 35 with hepatitis C virus infection. This chain's CDR3 is CASSQTGADEQYF. The DNA for the CDR3 is TGTGCCAGCAGCCAGACAGGAGCCGACGAGCAGTACTTC.